The source of this T cell receptor beta chain is a study of blood T cell repertoires in COVID-19. For the study at large: From T cells, B-cell-depleted T cells, or PBMCs came the material, which was cDNA or gDNA.

V shed 4 bases and J shed 4 bases, with 8 bases lying between them. CDR1 MRHNA and CDR2 SNTAGT come from the germline V gene. The CDR3 sequence is 13 residues long. Data came from immunoSEQ multiplex PCR; TCRdb stores just in-frame clones and leaves some out. The table shows about 200,000 clones, with around four fifths occurring only once. V and J are TRBV6-4 and TRBJ1-5; no clear D gene. Material for sequencing was peripheral blood. This receptor was taken from a man between 60 and 75 years old with COVID-19, enrolled during active disease. CDR3 sequence reads: CASSVERNQPQHF. In DNA form, the CDR3 reads TGTGCCAGCAGTGTTGAGAGGAATCAGCCCCAGCATTTT.